The clone carrying this T cell receptor beta chain showed up many times. Its antigen is still unknown. These data originate in a study of T cell repertoires in cytomegalovirus infection. Whole-study context: From public TCR beta signatures came an indication of both CMV infection and matching HLA type.

A single record per CDR3 protein comes from TCRdb applying MiXCR to the reads. This table holds about 680,000 distinct CDR3 sequences, approximately 25% found once. Whole-study results and caveats: HLA-C-restricted TCR beta clonotypes specific for CMV led the ex vivo response. Frequencies of public TCR beta families were cumulated, and this identified carriers of CMV plus the relevant HLA.

Germline-derived CDR1 and CDR2 are MDHEN and SYDVKM. V was clipped by 2 bases and J by 0 bases, with 5 bases between them. The CDR3 length is 13 residues. The chain is built from TRBV28 and TRBJ2-7; D is uncertain. The sequence derives from a human donor in good health (CMV status not recorded). Some clones in this sample may be carry-over from other donors' samples. Input material: CD8+ T cells from PBMCs. This chain's CDR3 is CASSLASSYEQYV. The CDR3 coding sequence is TGTGCCAGCAGTTTAGCGAGCTCCTACGAGCAGTACGTC.